A single sample is the source of the 31 T cell receptor beta chains below, sequenced in a study of cytomegalovirus exposure and HLA in healthy donors. PCR involved 60 Vbeta and 13 Jbeta primers. Only in-frame clones appear in the TCRdb table, and some are missing; sequencing was by immunoSEQ multiplex PCR. Of about 190,000 clones in the sample, 83% were seen once. Sequencing input: PBMCs. The receptors originated from a man aged 35 to 55 in good health and CMV-seropositive.

The gene calls are TRBV6-1 and TRBJ1-1; D perhaps matches TRBD1 (5 bases). Trimming pared 1 base from V and 5 bases from J, leaving 17 bases between. Germline V gene data show CDR1 as MNHNS and CDR2 as SASEGT. This CDR3 region has 16 residues. The CDR3 loop is CASSEVAIGGWTEAFF. CDR3 nucleotide sequence: TGTGCCAGCAGTGAAGTAGCCATTGGGGGGTGGACTGAAGCTTTCTTT.

About this clone: The same CDR3 also results from other DNA sequences found in this sample. The chain has TRBV29-1 and TRBJ1-1, with unresolved D. Trimming left V 2 bases short and J 2 bases short, with 6 bases between. Per the germline V gene, CDR1 is SQVTM and CDR2 is ANQGSEA. The CDR3 is 12 amino acids. Written as DNA, the CDR3 is TGCAGCGTTGAAAGCGGTAACACTGAAGCTTTCTTT. This sequence encodes CSVESGNTEAFF.

This clone was seen only once. The CDR3 sequence is CASSFGGTPIREQYF. The CDR3 DNA sequence: TGCGCCAGCAGCTTCGGGGGGACCCCGATAAGGGAGCAGTACTTC. The V and J genes are TRBV5-1 and TRBJ2-7; 7 positions match TRBD2. V was pared by 2 bases and J by 7 bases, with 12 bases of the junction left unmatched. The CDR3 runs to 15 residues. Germline CDR1 is SGHRS and CDR2 is YFSETQ.

In this sample, this clone turned up once. One junction end disagrees with the germline gene, perhaps due to a read error. The chain recombines TRBV29-1 with TRBJ2-6; perhaps TRBD1 as D (5 bases). Germline V lookup: CDR1 SQVTM, CDR2 ANQGSEA. The CDR3 sequence is 15 residues long. Here the CDR3 reads CSVVDRDSGANGLTF. The CDR3 nucleotides read TGCAGCGTTGTTGACAGAGACTCTGGGGCCAACGGCCTGACTTTC.

This clone was seen more than once but under ten times. The J gene is TRBJ1-3, the V gene TRBV10-1; D possibly corresponds to TRBD1 (5 bases). Germline V lookup: CDR1 WNHNN, CDR2 SYGVQD (reference sequence). The CDR3 runs 15 residues. The V end was cut by 0 bases, the J end by 3 bases, with 9 bases between. The CDR3 coding sequence is TGCGCCAGCAGTGAGTCGAGGACACATGGAAACACCATATATTTT. Translating gives CASSESRTHGNTIYF.

The sample holds one count of this clone. The CDR3 region has the DNA TGTGCCAGCAGCCATGGGACAGGGGTGTCCTACGAGCAGTACTTC. Residues: CASSHGTGVSYEQYF. This chain uses TRBV14 with TRBJ2-7; 10 bases agree with TRBD1. The J segment lost 1 base and the V segment lost 3 bases, leaving 3 bases of the junction unmatched. The CDR3 is 15 amino acids. Germline-derived CDR1 and CDR2 are SGHDN and FVKESK.

The V call is TRBV19, the J call TRBJ2-5; unclear D gene. Deletions cut 5 bases from V and 7 bases from J, with 11 bases between. The germline V gene encodes CDR1 LNHDA and CDR2 SQIVND (reference sequence). This CDR3 has 12 residues. The CDR3 DNA reads TGTGCCAGTAGTGCCCCTCTAGGGACCCAGTACTTC. Protein product: CASSAPLGTQYF.

The gene calls are TRBV18 and TRBJ2-1; TRBD1 matches 8 bases. This CDR3 is built from 15 residues. Germline V lookup: CDR1 KGHSH, CDR2 LQKENI. V lost 0 bases and J lost 3; bases outside the gene matches: 1. DNA for the CDR3: TGTGCCAGCTCACCACCAACAGGGGGCTACAATGAGCAGTTCTTC. It yields the protein CASSPPTGGYNEQFF.

The genes are TRBV14 and TRBJ2-7, with a weak D call TRBD2 (6 bases). V lost 4 bases and J lost 4, with 14 bases in between. The germline CDR1 and CDR2 sequences are SGHDN and FVKESK. This CDR3 has 14 amino acids. The CDR3 reads CASSPTLAGYEQYF. The CDR3 DNA sequence: TGTGCCAGCAGCCCCACCCTGGCGGGGTACGAGCAGTACTTC.

In its sample, this clone was seen once. The rearrangement uses TRBV5-1 and TRBJ1-2; 9 bases are a match to TRBD1. V lost 5 bases, J lost 7 bases, and 3 bases stayed unmatched. The CDR3 extends over 12 amino acids. Per germline, CDR1 SGHRS and CDR2 YFSETQ. This CDR3 is CASSQDRGGYTF. DNA of the CDR3: TGCGCCAGCAGTCAGGACAGGGGTGGCTACACCTTC. The full variable domain, with the rest looked up from reference TRBV5-1 and TRBJ1-2, is KAGVTQTPRYLIKTRGQQVTLSCSPISGHRSVSWYQQTPGQGLQFLFEYFSETQRNKGNFPGRFSGRQFSNSRSEMNVSTLELGDSALYLCASSQDRGGYTFGSGTRLTVV.

The chain employs TRBV6-6 and TRBJ2-1, with D perhaps matching TRBD2 (5 bases). Germline CDR1 reads MNHNY; CDR2 reads SVGAGI (reference sequence). V dropped 8 bases and J dropped 0 bases, with 17 bases sitting between them. The CDR3 is 16 amino acids. The CDR3 protein is CASFEEARSSYNEQFF. The CDR3 DNA follows: TGTGCCAGCTTCGAGGAGGCTCGTAGCTCCTACAATGAGCAGTTCTTC.

The chain uses TRBV7-9 and TRBJ2-1, with 7 bases that match TRBD2. The J segment lost 9 bases and the V segment lost 0 bases, leaving 2 bases of the junction unmatched. The germline CDR1 and CDR2 sequences are SEHNR and FQNEAQ (reference sequence). This CDR3 spans 13 amino acids. CDR3 sequence: CASSLAGGSEQFF. The CDR3 nucleotides read TGTGCCAGCAGCTTAGCCGGGGGGAGTGAGCAGTTCTTC.

The V gene is TRBV7-2, the J gene TRBJ1-1; D is possibly TRBD1 (5 bases). V gave up 0 bases and J gave up 2 bases, with 10 bases separating them. The germline gives CDR1 SGHTA, CDR2 FQGNSA. The CDR3 extends over 15 amino acids. The CDR3 DNA reads TGTGCCAGCAGCTTAGCGTCAGGGCTAAACACTGAAGCTTTCTTT. It yields the protein CASSLASGLNTEAFF. The variable domain in full, completed from reference TRBV7-2 and TRBJ1-1, reads GAGVSQSPSNKVTEKGKDVELRCDPISGHTALYWYRQSLGQGLEFLIYFQGNSAPDKSGLPSDRFSAERTGGSVSTLTIQRTQQEDSAVYLCASSLASGLNTEAFFGQGTRLTVV.

This clone was picked up one time. The V call is TRBV7-2, the J call TRBJ1-1; D is possibly TRBD1 (6 bases). The V gene lost 5 bases and the J gene lost 0 bases, with 10 bases spanning the gap. The CDR3 is 14 residues long. Germline V CDR1 and CDR2: SGHTA, FQGNSA. The CDR3 is CASSRDTMNTEAFF. As DNA, the CDR3 is TGTGCCAGCAGCCGGGACACCATGAACACTGAAGCTTTCTTT.

The chain links TRBV21-1 to TRBJ2-5; the table assigns TRBD1, which was not confirmed against the DNA. TRBV21-1 is deemed a pseudogene. CDR3 length: 18 residues. The DNA for the CDR3 is TGTGCCAGCAGCGCCGTCGACAGGGGGCTCCCATCGGAGGAGACCCAGTACTTC. As protein: CASSAVDRGLPSEETQYF.

This rearrangement joins TRBV19 to TRBJ1-5; unclear D gene. The CDR3 length is 13 residues. V lost 4 bases and J 11 bases, leaving 15 bases between the germline ends. CDR1 and CDR2 from the germline V gene are LNHDA and SQIVND (reference sequence). This chain's CDR3 is CASSSRGLGAQHF. The CDR3, as DNA: TGTGCCAGTAGTAGTCGTGGACTTGGGGCCCAGCATTTT. The full variable domain, in which reference TRBV19 and TRBJ1-5 provide the parts outside the CDR3, is DGGITQSPKYLFRKEGQNVTLSCEQNLNHDAMYWYRQDPGQGLRLIYYSQIVNDFQKGDIAEGYSVSREKKESFPLTVTSAQKNPTAFYLCASSSRGLGAQHFGDGTRLSIL.

The chain carries TRBV7-6 and TRBJ1-2; D gene ambiguous. Between the trimmed V and J ends, which lost 1 base and 4 bases, there was a span of 10 bases. The germline V gene has CDR1 SGHVS and CDR2 FNYEAQ. This CDR3 comprises 14 residues. The DNA of the CDR3 is TGTGCCAGCAGCTTAGGGGCCAGCGGCTATGGCTACACCTTC. Residues: CASSLGASGYGYTF.

The chain uses TRBV28 and TRBJ1-2; D perhaps matches TRBD1 (6 bases). The CDR3 sequence is 14 residues long. V dropped 7 bases and J dropped 2 bases, with 14 bases sitting between them. Germline CDR1 is MDHEN and CDR2 is SYDVKM. CDR3 DNA sequence: TGTGCCAGCACGACCGGGGGGCGCAACTATGGCTACACCTTC. It translates to CASTTGGRNYGYTF.

This chain links TRBV19 with TRBJ2-3; tentatively, D is TRBD1 (5 bases). Germline-derived CDR1 and CDR2 are LNHDA and SQIVND (reference sequence). The CDR3 totals 15 residues. V was trimmed by 6 bases and J by 2 bases, leaving 15 bases between them. CDR3: CASSTSSGFTDTQYF. The CDR3, as DNA: TGTGCCAGTAGCACCTCGTCAGGGTTCACAGATACGCAGTATTTT.

The J gene is TRBJ2-7, the V gene TRBV30; the D gene is possibly TRBD2 (7 bases). Germline values: CDR1 GTSNPN, CDR2 SVGIG (reference sequence). Trimming left V 0 bases short and J 3 bases short, with 15 bases between. The CDR3 runs to 15 residues. CDR3 region: CAWSVGGRAFYEQYF. For the CDR3, the DNA is TGTGCCTGGAGTGTAGGGGGGAGGGCCTTCTACGAGCAGTACTTC.

This clone was counted only a few times. CDR3 loop: CASSLLSRNYGYTF. The CDR3 coding sequence is TGTGCCAGCAGCTTGTTGTCCAGAAACTATGGCTACACCTTC. The rearrangement links TRBV5-4 to TRBJ1-2; unclear D gene. Trimming left V 1 base short and J 2 bases short, with 9 bases between. The length of the CDR3 is 14 residues. The germline CDR1 and CDR2 sequences are SGHNT and YYREEE (reference sequence).

The V and J genes are TRBV9 and TRBJ2-1, with TRBD2 matching 9 bases. J lost 8 bases, V lost 0 bases, and 9 bases had no gene match. The CDR3 loop spans 16 amino acids. Germline V CDR1 and CDR2: SGDLS, YYNGEE. DNA for the CDR3: TGTGCCAGCAGCGTAGTCGGCGGGAGGGCCTGGGATGAGCAGTTCTTC. This codes for CASSVVGGRAWDEQFF.

The V and J genes are TRBV6-5 and TRBJ1-5; D not resolved. Germline V lookup: CDR1 MNHEY, CDR2 SVGAGI. Trimming shortened V by 2 bases and J by 5 bases, and 10 bases separated the two germline ends. CDR3 length equals 14 residues. The CDR3 DNA is TGTGCCAGCAGTTACGGGTCCGGGGATCAGCCCCAGCATTTT. It translates to CASSYGSGDQPQHF.

V and J are TRBV7-3 and TRBJ2-3; no definite D call. The CDR3 length is 14 residues. CDR1 is SGHTA and CDR2 is FQGTGA in the germline V gene. Deletions cut 5 bases from V and 5 bases from J, with 14 bases between. CDR3 coding DNA: TGTGCCAGCAGCCCTGGTTACGAGGTAGATACGCAGTATTTT. This codes for CASSPGYEVDTQYF.

The chain recombines TRBV27 with TRBJ1-2; 9 bases match TRBD1. V dropped 5 bases and J dropped 4; count of bases not matched to a gene: 8. CDR3 length: 15 residues. The germline V gene encodes CDR1 MNHEY and CDR2 SMNVEV (reference sequence). The CDR3 nucleotides read TGTGCCAGCAGTCCGTTAGGACAGGGGTCCTATGGCTACACCTTC. Protein product: CASSPLGQGSYGYTF.

The chain has TRBV6-6 and TRBJ1-2; D is unclear. V lost 6 bases to trimming and J lost 6 bases, with 14 bases between them. Per the germline V gene, CDR1 is MNHNY and CDR2 is SVGAGI (reference sequence). This CDR3 contains 13 residues. CDR3 sequence (DNA): TGTGCCAGCAGCGAAGTAGCGGGGAATGGCTACACCTTC. Protein: CASSEVAGNGYTF.

This chain links TRBV19 with TRBJ1-5, with D hard to call. This CDR3 spans 13 amino acids. Germline-derived CDR1 and CDR2 are LNHDA and SQIVND (reference sequence). Trimming shortened V by 2 bases and J by 3 bases, and 5 bases separated the two germline ends. The CDR3 region has the DNA TGTGCCAGTAGTATACAGGACAATCAGCCCCAGCATTTT. It is translated as CASSIQDNQPQHF.

In this sample, this clone turned up once. The rearrangement joins TRBV15 to TRBJ2-3, with D possibly TRBD2 on 5 matching bases. The CDR3 is 14 residues long. The germline V gene encodes CDR1 LNHNV and CDR2 YYDKDF (reference sequence). V was shortened by 5 bases and J by 8 bases, with 17 bases between the two germline ends. Here the CDR3 DNA reads TGTGCCACCAGCGATATCGAGAGCGGTGCTACGCAGTATTTT. It is translated as CATSDIESGATQYF.

This chain links TRBV7-8 with TRBJ2-7; 9 bases match TRBD1. This CDR3 comprises 14 residues. J gave up 7 bases and V 5 bases, and 9 bases lay outside the gene matches. The germline V gene encodes CDR1 SGHVS and CDR2 FQNEAQ. The CDR3 is CASSRPGTGFEQYF. In DNA form, the CDR3 reads TGTGCCAGCAGCAGACCCGGGACAGGGTTTGAGCAGTACTTC.

V usage is TRBV2 and J usage is TRBJ1-1; 7 positions match TRBD1. Germline V gene data show CDR1 as SNHLY and CDR2 as FYNNEI. CDR3 size: 16 residues. Trimming cost V 2 bases and J 0 bases; bases outside gene matches: 6. In nucleotides, the CDR3 is TGTGCCAGCAGTGAATATACAGGGGTAATGAACACTGAAGCTTTCTTT. It codes for CASSEYTGVMNTEAFF.

The chain joins TRBV28 to TRBJ2-7; a weak D match, TRBD2 (5 bases). The V and J ends lost 5 bases and 7 bases respectively, with 24 bases between them. CDR3 size: 16 residues. Germline CDR1 is MDHEN and CDR2 is SYDVKM. CDR3 sequence reads: CASSILERLGTGEQYF. DNA of the CDR3: TGTGCCAGCAGTATCCTCGAACGCCTAGGTACGGGGGAGCAGTACTTC. Full variable domain (remainder filled in from reference TRBV28 and TRBJ2-7): DVKVTQSSRYLVKRTGEKVFLECVQDMDHENMFWYRQDPGLGLRLIYFSYDVKMKEKGDIPEGYSVSREKKERFSLILESASTNQTSMYLCASSILERLGTGEQYFGPGTRLTVT.